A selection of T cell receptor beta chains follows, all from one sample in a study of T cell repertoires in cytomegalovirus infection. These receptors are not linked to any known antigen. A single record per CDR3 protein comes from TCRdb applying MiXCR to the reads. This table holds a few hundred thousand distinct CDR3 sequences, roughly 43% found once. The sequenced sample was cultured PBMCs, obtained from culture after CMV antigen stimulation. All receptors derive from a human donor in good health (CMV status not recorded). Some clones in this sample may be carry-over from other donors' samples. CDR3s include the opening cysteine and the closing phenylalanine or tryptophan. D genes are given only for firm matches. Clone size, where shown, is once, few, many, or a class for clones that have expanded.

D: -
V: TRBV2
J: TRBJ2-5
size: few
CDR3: CASSVNSPETQYF
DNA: TGTGCCAGCAGTGTTAACAGTCCGGAGACCCAGTACTTC

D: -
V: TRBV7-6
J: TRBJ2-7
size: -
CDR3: CASSLGEFSYEQYF
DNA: TGTGCCAGCAGCTTAGGGGAATTCTCCTACGAGCAGTACTTC

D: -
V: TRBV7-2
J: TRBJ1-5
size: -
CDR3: CASSRGWVQPQHF
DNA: TGTGCCAGCAGCCGCGGGTGGGTTCAGCCCCAGCATTTT

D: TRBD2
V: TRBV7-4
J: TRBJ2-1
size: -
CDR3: CASSFRREGQKNEQFF
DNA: TGTGCCAGCAGCTTTCGGCGGGAGGGCCAGAAAAATGAGCAGTTCTTC

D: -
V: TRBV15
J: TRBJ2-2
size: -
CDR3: CATSRAGRSGELFF
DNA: TGTGCCACCAGCAGAGCAGGGCGCAGCGGGGAGCTGTTTTTT

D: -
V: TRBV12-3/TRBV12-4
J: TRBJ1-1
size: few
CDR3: CASSYRNTEAFF
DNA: TGTGCCAGCAGTTACAGGAACACTGAAGCTTTCTTT

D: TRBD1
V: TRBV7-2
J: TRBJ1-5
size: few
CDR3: CASSLDRGPQPQHF
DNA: TGTGCCAGCAGCTTGGACAGGGGCCCTCAGCCCCAGCATTTT

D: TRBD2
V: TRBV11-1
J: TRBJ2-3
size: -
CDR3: CASTTSGEITDTQYF
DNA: TGTGCCAGCACAACTAGCGGGGAAATCACAGATACGCAGTATTTT

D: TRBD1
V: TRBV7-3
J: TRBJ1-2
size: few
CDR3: CASSAGQGSYGYTF
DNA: TGTGCCAGCAGCGCGGGACAGGGTAGCTATGGCTACACCTTC

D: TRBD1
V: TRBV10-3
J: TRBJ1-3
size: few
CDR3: CAISRDRVTGNTIYF
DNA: TGTGCCATCAGTCGGGACAGGGTGACTGGAAACACCATATATTTT

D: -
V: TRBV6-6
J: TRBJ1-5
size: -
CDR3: CASSVFGPQGNQPQHF
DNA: TGTGCCAGCAGTGTGTTCGGACCCCAAGGCAATCAGCCCCAGCATTTT

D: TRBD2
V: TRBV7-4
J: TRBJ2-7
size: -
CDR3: CASSAAGSGRASYEQYF
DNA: TGTGCCAGCAGCGCCGCGGGGAGCGGGAGGGCCTCCTACGAGCAGTACTTC

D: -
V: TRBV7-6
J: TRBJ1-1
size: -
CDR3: CASSLAIPGENTEAFF
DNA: TGTGCCAGCAGCTTAGCGATTCCCGGAGAGAACACTGAAGCTTTCTTT

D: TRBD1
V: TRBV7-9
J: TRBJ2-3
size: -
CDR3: CASSSGTGPDTQYF
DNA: TGTGCCAGCAGCTCCGGGACAGGACCAGATACGCAGTATTTT

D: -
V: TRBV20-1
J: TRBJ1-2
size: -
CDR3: CSAREYGGDYGYTF
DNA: TGCAGTGCTAGAGAATACGGTGGGGACTATGGCTACACCTTC

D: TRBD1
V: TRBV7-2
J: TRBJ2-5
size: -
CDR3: CASLRHERDREGETQYF
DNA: TGTGCCAGCCTCCGACACGAAAGGGACAGGGAGGGAGAGACCCAGTACTTC

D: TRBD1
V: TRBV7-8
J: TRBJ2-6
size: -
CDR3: CASSPGQVNSGANVLTF
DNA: TGTGCCAGCAGCCCCGGACAGGTTAACTCTGGGGCCAACGTCCTGACTTTC

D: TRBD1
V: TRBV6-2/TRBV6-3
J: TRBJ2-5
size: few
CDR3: CASSYSRDRGTQETQYF
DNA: TGTGCCAGCAGTTACTCGCGGGACAGGGGGACCCAAGAGACCCAGTACTTC

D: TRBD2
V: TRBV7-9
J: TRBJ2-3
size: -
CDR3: CASSLEGTSGLSTDTQYF
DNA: TGTGCCAGCAGCTTAGAGGGGACTAGCGGATTGAGCACAGATACGCAGTATTTT

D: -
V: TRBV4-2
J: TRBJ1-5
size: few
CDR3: CASSQEPSGGNQPQHF
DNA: TGTGCCAGCAGCCAAGAACCATCAGGGGGCAATCAGCCCCAGCATTTT

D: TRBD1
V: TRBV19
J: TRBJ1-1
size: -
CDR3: CASSATGGTEAFF
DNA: TGTGCCAGTAGTGCTACAGGGGGCACTGAAGCTTTCTTT

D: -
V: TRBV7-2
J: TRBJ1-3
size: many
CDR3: CASTSAVGNTIYF
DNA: TGTGCCAGCACCTCCGCAGTCGGAAACACCATATATTTT

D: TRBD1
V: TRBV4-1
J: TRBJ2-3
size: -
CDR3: CASSQAGQGLTDTQYF
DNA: TGCGCCAGCAGCCAAGCCGGACAGGGCCTCACAGATACGCAGTATTTT

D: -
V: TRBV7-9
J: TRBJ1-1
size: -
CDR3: CASSSRDKGLTEAFF
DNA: TGTGCCAGCAGCTCCCGCGATAAGGGGCTAACTGAAGCTTTCTTT

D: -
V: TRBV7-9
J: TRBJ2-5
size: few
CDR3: CASSLPTVSHGGTQYF
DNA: TGTGCCAGCAGCTTACCTACAGTCTCCCACGGGGGGACCCAGTACTTC

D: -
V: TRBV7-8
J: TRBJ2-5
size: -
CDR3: CASRSIGETQYF
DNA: TGTGCCAGCAGGTCAATTGGGGAGACCCAGTACTTC

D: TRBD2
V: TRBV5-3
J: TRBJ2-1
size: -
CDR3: CASSAKGLAGGPSYNEQFF
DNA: TGTGCCAGCAGCGCGAAGGGGTTAGCGGGAGGGCCCAGCTACAATGAGCAGTTCTTC

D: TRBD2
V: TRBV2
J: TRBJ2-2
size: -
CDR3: CASSEALSGVATGELFF
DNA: TGTGCCAGCAGTGAAGCATTGAGCGGGGTGGCCACCGGGGAGCTGTTTTTT

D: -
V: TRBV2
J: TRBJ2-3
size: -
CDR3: CAKGPLKADTQYF
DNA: TGTGCCAAGGGACCCCTAAAGGCAGATACGCAGTATTTT

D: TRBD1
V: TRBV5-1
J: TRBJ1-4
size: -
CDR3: CASSLDQGAGEKLFF
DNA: TGCGCCAGCAGCTTGGATCAGGGGGCTGGTGAAAAACTGTTTTTT

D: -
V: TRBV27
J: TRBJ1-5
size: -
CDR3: CASSNTGRGNQPQHF
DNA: TGTGCCAGCAGTAACACAGGAAGGGGCAATCAGCCCCAGCATTTT

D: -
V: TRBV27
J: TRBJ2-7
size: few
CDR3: CASSPTPPLEQYF
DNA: TGTGCCAGCAGTCCGACCCCCCCCCTCGAGCAGTACTTC

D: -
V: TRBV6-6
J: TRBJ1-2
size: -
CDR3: CASSNLLDDPDGYTF
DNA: TGTGCCAGCAGTAACCTATTGGACGACCCGGATGGCTACACCTTC

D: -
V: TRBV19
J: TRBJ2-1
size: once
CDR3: CASTNAGRAREQFF
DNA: TGTGCCAGTACCAACGCGGGCAGGGCGAGGGAGCAGTTCTTC

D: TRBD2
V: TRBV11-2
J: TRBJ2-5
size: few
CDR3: CASSLGGLFRKTQYF
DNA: TGTGCCAGCAGCTTAGGGGGACTATTCAGAAAGACCCAGTACTTC

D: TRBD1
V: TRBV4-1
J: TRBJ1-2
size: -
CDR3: CASSPRTGETYGYTF
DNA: TGCGCCAGCAGCCCTAGGACAGGGGAGACGTATGGCTACACCTTC

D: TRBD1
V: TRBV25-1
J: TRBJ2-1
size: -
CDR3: CASSDLTGTGGNEQFF
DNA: TGTGCCAGCAGTGATTTAACCGGGACAGGGGGCAATGAGCAGTTCTTC

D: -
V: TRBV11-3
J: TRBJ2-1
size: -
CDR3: CASSSGILAGSGNEQFF
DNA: TGTGCCAGCAGCTCTGGGATATTGGCAGGGTCCGGCAATGAGCAGTTCTTC

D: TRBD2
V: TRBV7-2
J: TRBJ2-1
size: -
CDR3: CASSLARGRDPQNEQFF
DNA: TGTGCCAGCAGCTTAGCGCGGGGGAGGGACCCCCAAAATGAGCAGTTCTTC

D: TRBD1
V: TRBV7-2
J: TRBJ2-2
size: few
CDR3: CASSSPGQANTGELFF
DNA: TGTGCCAGCAGCTCTCCGGGACAGGCAAACACCGGGGAGCTGTTTTTT

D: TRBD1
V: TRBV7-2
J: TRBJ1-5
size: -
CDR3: CASSLGGAGGQPQHF
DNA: TGTGCCAGCAGCTTAGGTGGGGCAGGGGGTCAGCCCCAGCATTTT

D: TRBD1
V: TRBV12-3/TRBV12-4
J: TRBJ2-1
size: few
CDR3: CASSLGTGWDNEQFF
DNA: TGTGCCAGCAGTTTAGGGACAGGCTGGGACAATGAGCAGTTCTTC

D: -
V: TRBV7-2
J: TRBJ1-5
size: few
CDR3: CASSLLGTANQPQHF
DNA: TGTGCCAGCAGCTTATTAGGGACTGCCAATCAGCCCCAGCATTTT

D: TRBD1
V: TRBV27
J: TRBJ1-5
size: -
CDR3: CASSSGTADPIANQPQHF
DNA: TGTGCCAGCAGTTCCGGGACAGCGGACCCTATAGCAAATCAGCCCCAGCATTTT

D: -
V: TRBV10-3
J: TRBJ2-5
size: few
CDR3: CAISGDGETQYF
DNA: TGTGCCATCAGTGGGGACGGAGAGACCCAGTACTTC

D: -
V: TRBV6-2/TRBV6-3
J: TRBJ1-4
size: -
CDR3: CASRRPPSGDPTNEKLFF
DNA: TGTGCCAGCAGGCGCCCTCCCTCGGGGGATCCTACTAATGAAAAACTGTTTTTT

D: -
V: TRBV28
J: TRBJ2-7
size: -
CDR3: CASSFELALRAEQYF
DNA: TGTGCCAGCAGTTTTGAGCTTGCCCTTAGGGCCGAGCAGTACTTC

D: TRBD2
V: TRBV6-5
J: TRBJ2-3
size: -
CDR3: CATVASGRNTQYF
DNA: TGTGCTACGGTAGCTAGCGGGAGGAATACGCAGTATTTT

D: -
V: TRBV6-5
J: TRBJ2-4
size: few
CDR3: CASSSGGQGEYF
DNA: TGTGCCAGCAGTTCGGGGGGGCAGGGGGAGTACTTC

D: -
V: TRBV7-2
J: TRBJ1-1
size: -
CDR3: CASSPTGLAGAFF
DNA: TGTGCCAGCAGCCCTACAGGGCTTGCTGGGGCTTTCTTT

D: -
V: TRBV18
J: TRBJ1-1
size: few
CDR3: CASSSGQYLNTEAFF
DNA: TGTGCCAGCTCATCTGGACAGTATTTGAACACTGAAGCTTTCTTT